These T cell receptor beta chains were read from a single sample in a study of blood T cell repertoires in COVID-19. Libraries were prepared by immunoSEQ multiplex PCR; TCRdb keeps only in-frame clonotypes and omits some of them. There are roughly 43,000 clones in the sample; roughly 69% occur only once, and around 5.9% lies in the top ten. Sequenced input: peripheral blood. These receptors were collected from a man at least 80 years old with acute or convalescent COVID-19. Each CDR3 is given with its conserved first and last residue. Fields, in order: V gene, clone size, J gene, D gene, CDR3 protein, CDR3 DNA. The D gene is left open where the match is weak. The size entry is marked missing in some rows and otherwise reads once, few, many or a size class.

>TRBV2|-|TRBJ2-1|TRBD2
CASSPERGGFNEQFF
TGTGCCAGCAGTCCCGAGCGGGGGGGCTTCAATGAGCAGTTCTTC
>TRBV9|few|TRBJ1-6|-
CASSVDAGSYNSPLHF
TGTGCCAGCAGCGTAGATGCGGGTAGCTATAATTCACCCCTCCACTTT
>TRBV5-5|-|TRBJ2-7|TRBD1
CASSLGQGAYEQYF
TGTGCCAGCAGCTTAGGGCAGGGGGCTTACGAGCAGTACTTC
>TRBV10-1|-|TRBJ2-3|-
CASSPGGRGDTQYF
TGCGCCAGCAGCCCAGGGGGACGGGGGGATACGCAGTATTTT
>TRBV6-1|once|TRBJ1-1|-
CASSDGSSRGAFF
TGTGCCAGCAGTGATGGCAGCTCGAGGGGGGCTTTCTTT
>TRBV9|few|TRBJ1-2|-
CASSAFAGADGYTF
TGTGCCAGCAGCGCCTTCGCGGGGGCAGATGGCTACACCTTC
>TRBV19|-|TRBJ1-1|-
CASSPRLSWRDTEAFF
TGTGCCAGTAGTCCCCGACTTTCCTGGAGGGACACTGAAGCTTTCTTT
>TRBV6-5|-|TRBJ2-1|TRBD2
CASRTSGRGLDEQFF
TGTGCCAGCAGGACTAGCGGGAGAGGTCTCGATGAGCAGTTCTTC
>TRBV5-1|-|TRBJ2-1|TRBD1
CASSLDRVGEQFF
TGCGCCAGCAGCCTGGACAGGGTCGGGGAGCAGTTCTTC
>TRBV5-4|-|TRBJ2-7|TRBD2
CASSTKTSGAVEQYF
TGTGCCAGCAGCACTAAGACTAGCGGGGCGGTGGAGCAGTACTTC
>TRBV7-3|-|TRBJ1-6|-
CASSLKGADSPLHF
TGTGCCAGCAGCTTAAAAGGGGCCGATTCACCCCTCCACTTT
>TRBV4-1|-|TRBJ1-1|-
CASQGGGYMNTEAFF
TGCGCCAGCCAAGGAGGAGGCTACATGAACACTGAAGCTTTCTTT
>TRBV10-1|-|TRBJ1-2|TRBD1
CASKGQEGFGYTF
TGCGCCAGCAAGGGACAGGAGGGCTTTGGCTACACCTTC
>TRBV4-1|-|TRBJ2-2|-
CASSQGVGGNTGELFF
TGCGCCAGCAGCCAAGGCGTAGGCGGAAACACCGGGGAGCTGTTTTTT
>TRBV7-9|-|TRBJ1-4|-
CASSRPGEKLFF
TGTGCCAGCAGCCGACCAGGTGAAAAACTGTTTTTT
>TRBV19|once|TRBJ2-1|TRBD2
CASSELADPTYNEQFF
TGTGCCAGTAGTGAACTAGCGGACCCAACCTACAATGAGCAGTTCTTC
>TRBV4-1|-|TRBJ2-7|TRBD1
CASSQQTGMDEQYF
TGCGCCAGCAGCCAGCAGACAGGGATGGACGAGCAGTACTTC
>TRBV28|-|TRBJ2-7|TRBD1
CASSLLPGQGYEQYF
TGTGCCAGCAGTTTACTCCCCGGACAGGGCTACGAGCAGTACTTC
>TRBV18|few|TRBJ1-4|-
CASSLTAALQDEKLFF
TGTGCCAGCTCACTAACAGCGGCCCTACAAGATGAAAAACTGTTTTTT
>TRBV7-9|-|TRBJ2-7|TRBD1
CASSFYRDSISYEQYF
TGTGCCAGCAGCTTCTATCGGGACAGCATATCCTACGAGCAGTACTTC
>TRBV9|-|TRBJ2-5|TRBD2
CASSLSGGAGETQYF
TGTGCCAGCAGCCTTAGCGGGGGGGCCGGAGAGACCCAGTACTTC
>TRBV27|-|TRBJ1-6|TRBD1
CASSLEGARSPLHF
TGTGCCAGCAGTTTAGAGGGGGCGCGTTCACCCCTCCACTTT
>TRBV2|-|TRBJ2-3|TRBD2
CASRDFAGGQADTQYF
TGTGCCAGCAGGGATTTTGCGGGGGGGCAAGCAGATACGCAGTATTTT
>TRBV5-1|-|TRBJ2-2|TRBD1
CASSLDRGRGAGELFF
TGCGCCAGCAGCTTGGACAGGGGGCGAGGGGCCGGGGAGCTGTTTTTT
>TRBV15|-|TRBJ2-7|-
CATSRDLDSPSSYEQYF
TGTGCCACCAGCAGAGATCTAGACAGCCCCAGCTCCTACGAGCAGTACTTC
>TRBV11-3|-|TRBJ1-1|TRBD1
CASSRDRGYTEAFF
TGTGCCAGCAGCAGGGACAGGGGGTACACTGAAGCTTTCTTT
>TRBV7-9|-|TRBJ1-1|-
CASSLVGTPLNTEAFF
TGTGCCAGCAGCTTAGTCGGGACACCACTGAACACTGAAGCTTTCTTT
>TRBV9|-|TRBJ1-5|-
CASSAYSNQPQHF
TGTGCCAGCAGCGCCTACAGTAATCAGCCCCAGCATTTT
>TRBV6-5|-|TRBJ1-1|-
CASRLSQGNTEAFF
TGTGCCAGCAGACTCTCCCAGGGCAACACTGAAGCTTTCTTT
>TRBV4-1|-|TRBJ1-1|TRBD1
CASSPRDRSVRAEAFF
TGCGCCAGCAGCCCTAGGGACAGGTCGGTTAGGGCTGAAGCTTTCTTT
>TRBV10-3|-|TRBJ1-4|-
CAISLRVGEKLFF
TGTGCCATCAGCCTCAGGGTAGGGGAAAAACTGTTTTTT
>TRBV7-2|-|TRBJ1-2|TRBD1
CASSPRAADRGYGYTF
TGTGCCAGCAGCCCCCGGGCCGCCGACAGGGGCTATGGCTACACCTTC
>TRBV19|few|TRBJ1-5|-
CASSIDPRGHASNQPQHF
TGTGCCAGTAGTATAGATCCCCGAGGACATGCTAGCAATCAGCCCCAGCATTTT
>TRBV3-1/TRBV3-2|-|TRBJ2-3|TRBD2
CASSPSGPLVDTQYF
TGTGCCAGCAGCCCTAGCGGGCCGCTTGTAGATACGCAGTATTTT
>TRBV19|-|TRBJ1-2|TRBD1
CASSGGQINYGYTF
TGTGCCAGTAGTGGGGGACAGATCAACTATGGCTACACCTTC
>TRBV7-6|few|TRBJ1-5|TRBD1
CASSERTGSQPQHF
TGTGCCAGCAGCGAGCGGACAGGGTCCCAGCCCCAGCATTTT
>TRBV6-1|once|TRBJ1-5|TRBD1
CASSEGTGGNQPQHF
TGTGCCAGCAGTGAGGGGACAGGGGGCAATCAGCCCCAGCATTTT
>TRBV5-4|-|TRBJ2-7|-
CASSLIGINEQYF
TGTGCCAGCAGCTTGATCGGGATCAACGAGCAGTACTTC
>TRBV3-1/TRBV3-2|once|TRBJ1-1|-
CASSQGWVGSTEAFF
TGTGCCAGCAGCCAAGGTTGGGTGGGGAGCACTGAAGCTTTCTTT
>TRBV2|-|TRBJ2-1|TRBD2
CARNKGRGDNEQFF
TGTGCCAGGAACAAGGGGCGGGGGGACAATGAGCAGTTCTTC
>TRBV5-1|-|TRBJ2-6|TRBD2
CASSLVPFGGAGANVLTF
TGCGCCAGCAGCTTGGTCCCCTTCGGGGGGGCTGGGGCCAACGTCCTGACTTTC
>TRBV30|many|TRBJ1-2|-
CAWSVLVVGYTF
TGTGCCTGGAGTGTACTGGTGGTTGGCTACACCTTC
>TRBV30|-|TRBJ2-3|-
CAWSPGGRGTDTQYF
TGTGCCTGGAGTCCAGGGGGGCGGGGCACAGATACGCAGTATTTT
>TRBV5-1|-|TRBJ2-1|TRBD2
CASSSGTSDQGEQFF
TGCGCCAGCAGCTCCGGGACTAGCGATCAGGGTGAGCAGTTCTTC
>TRBV5-5|-|TRBJ2-2|TRBD2
CASSSGLAGGPGTGELFF
TGTGCCAGCAGCTCTGGACTAGCGGGAGGGCCGGGCACCGGGGAGCTGTTTTTT